One and the same sample provided the 10 T cell receptor beta chains below, sequenced in a study of shared clonotypes between healthy human individuals. Here immunoSEQ multiplex PCR was the method, and the copy in TCRdb shows in-frame clones only, minus some. The table includes fewer than 400,000 clones, approximately 74% detected once. The sample comprised memory CD4+ T cells sorted from blood. Regarding subset: CD45RA-negative fraction. The receptors originated from a man aged 25 to 40 in good health.

The chain combines TRBV6-5 with TRBJ1-2, with TRBD1 identical over 7 bases. The junction had 11 bases not matched to a gene; V was cut back by 3 bases and J by 4 bases. From germline, CDR1 is MNHEY and CDR2 SVGAGI. CDR3 length equals 16 residues. CDR3 region: CASSYQRTGGGYGYTF. As DNA, the CDR3 is TGTGCCAGCAGTTATCAGCGGACAGGAGGAGGCTATGGCTACACCTTC.

The chain uses TRBV14 and TRBJ2-3; a weak D match, TRBD2 (6 bases). Trimming pared 5 bases from V and 3 bases from J, leaving 15 bases between. CDR1 is SGHDN, CDR2 FVKESK, per germline. The CDR3 runs to 15 residues. CDR3 sequence: CASSFRLGGTDTQYF. CDR3 bases: TGTGCCAGCAGCTTCAGACTAGGCGGGACAGATACGCAGTATTTT.

This clone was detected once. The CDR3 coding sequence is TGTGCCAGCAGCCCTAACCCGACAGGCCAAAATCAGCCCCAGCATTTT. It specifies CASSPNPTGQNQPQHF. The genes are TRBV5-5 and TRBJ1-5, with D maybe TRBD1 (6 bases). V lost 4 bases and J 4 bases, leaving 18 bases between the germline ends. There are 16 residues in the CDR3. CDR1 and CDR2 (germline): SGHKS, YYEKEE (reference sequence).

This clone appeared a single time. The chain employs TRBV5-8 and TRBJ2-3, with D tentatively TRBD1 (6 bases). V lost 2 bases and J lost 6, with 19 bases in between. The CDR3 sequence is 16 residues long. Germline V gene sequence: CDR1 SGHTS, CDR2 YDEGEE. The CDR3 loop is CASSLSLGAVGDTQYF. The DNA for the CDR3 is TGTGCCAGCAGCTTAAGTTTGGGGGCCGTAGGGGATACGCAGTATTTT.

The rearrangement joins TRBV29-1 to TRBJ2-3, with 7 bases fitting TRBD1. Trimming took 4 bases from V and 4 from J; bases not matched to a gene: 5. CDR3 length equals 13 residues. The V gene's germline CDR1 is SQVTM and CDR2 ANQGSEA. The CDR3 nucleotides are TGCAGCGTTGTAGGGCAGGGGGCAGATACGCAGTATTTT. It encodes CSVVGQGADTQYF.

In this sample, this clone turned up once. This sequence joins TRBV6-6 and TRBJ1-4, with 10 bases matching TRBD1. The CDR3 runs to 16 residues. Germline CDR1 reads MNHNY; CDR2 reads SVGAGI (reference sequence). Trimming cost V 6 bases and J 8 bases; bases outside gene matches: 12. CDR3 loop: CASSPTRGTGEEKLFF. The CDR3 bases are TGTGCCAGCAGCCCTACCCGGGGGACAGGGGAAGAAAAACTGTTTTTT.

The chain carries TRBV5-1 and TRBJ2-7; no clear D gene. This CDR3 has 12 amino acids. The V end was cut by 0 bases, the J end by 7 bases, with 8 bases between. Per germline, CDR1 SGHRS and CDR2 YFSETQ. CDR3 protein: CASSLGAGEQYF. The DNA of the CDR3 is TGCGCCAGCAGCTTGGGGGCCGGGGAGCAGTACTTC.

This rearrangement joins TRBV11-1 to TRBJ2-1, with D unresolved. The CDR3 sequence is 14 residues long. The germline CDR1 and CDR2 sequences are SGHAT and FQDESV (reference sequence). Between the trimmed V and J ends, which lost 5 bases and 10 bases, there was a span of 18 bases. In nucleotides, the CDR3 is TGTGCCAGCAGCGCCCCCCGGGCCCTCGGGGAGCAGTTCTTC. Translated: CASSAPRALGEQFF.

The genes are TRBV11-1 and TRBJ1-4, with no clear D. This CDR3 has 14 residues. V lost 5 bases to trimming and J lost 4 bases, with 11 bases between them. Germline values: CDR1 SGHAT, CDR2 FQDESV (reference sequence). The CDR3 loop reads CASSRGEVNEKLFF. The CDR3 DNA reads as TGTGCCAGCAGCCGTGGAGAGGTTAATGAAAAACTGTTTTTT.

This sequence joins TRBV7-9 and TRBJ2-7, with 11 bases lining up with TRBD2. Germline V gene sequence: CDR1 SEHNR, CDR2 FQNEAQ (reference sequence). Trimming cost V 2 bases and J 6 bases; bases outside gene matches: 6. The CDR3 sequence is 15 residues long. The CDR3 is CASSLSLGLAAEQYF. The CDR3 coding sequence is TGTGCCAGCAGCTTATCGTTGGGACTAGCGGCCGAGCAGTACTTC.